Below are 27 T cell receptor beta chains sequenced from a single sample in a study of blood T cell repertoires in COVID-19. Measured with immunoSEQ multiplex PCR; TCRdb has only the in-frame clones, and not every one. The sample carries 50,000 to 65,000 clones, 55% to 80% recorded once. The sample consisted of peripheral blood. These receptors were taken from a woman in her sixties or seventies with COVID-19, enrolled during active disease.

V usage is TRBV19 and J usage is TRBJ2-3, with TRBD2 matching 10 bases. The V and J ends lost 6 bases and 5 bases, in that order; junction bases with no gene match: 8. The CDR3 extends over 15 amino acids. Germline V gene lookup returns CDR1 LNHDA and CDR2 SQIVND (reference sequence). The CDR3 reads CASRMTSGREDTQYF. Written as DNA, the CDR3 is TGTGCCAGTAGGATGACTAGCGGGCGGGAAGATACGCAGTATTTT.

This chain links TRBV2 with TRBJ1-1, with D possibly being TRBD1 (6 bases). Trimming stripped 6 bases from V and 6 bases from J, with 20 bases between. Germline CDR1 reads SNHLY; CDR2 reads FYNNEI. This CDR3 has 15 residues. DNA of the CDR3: TGTGCCAGCAGCCAGGGACACCTGGGCCGAGCTGAAGCTTTCTTT. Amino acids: CASSQGHLGRAEAFF.

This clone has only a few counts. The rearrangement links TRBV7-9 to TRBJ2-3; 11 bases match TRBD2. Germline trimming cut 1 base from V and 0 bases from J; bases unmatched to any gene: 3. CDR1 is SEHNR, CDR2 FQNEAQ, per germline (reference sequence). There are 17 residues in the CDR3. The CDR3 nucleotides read TGTGCCAGCAGCTTAGGACTAGCGGGGACCAGCACAGATACGCAGTATTTT. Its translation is CASSLGLAGTSTDTQYF.

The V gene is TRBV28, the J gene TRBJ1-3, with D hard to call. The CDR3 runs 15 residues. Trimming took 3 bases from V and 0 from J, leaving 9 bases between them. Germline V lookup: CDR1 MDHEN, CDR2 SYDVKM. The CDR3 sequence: CASSFLQASGNTIYF. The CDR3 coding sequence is TGTGCCAGCAGTTTTCTGCAGGCCTCTGGAAACACCATATATTTT.

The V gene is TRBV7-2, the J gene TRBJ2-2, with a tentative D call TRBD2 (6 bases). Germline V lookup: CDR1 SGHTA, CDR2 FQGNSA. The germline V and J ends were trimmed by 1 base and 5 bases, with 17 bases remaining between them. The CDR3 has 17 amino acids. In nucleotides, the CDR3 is TGTGCCAGCAGCTTAGTAGCCAGCCGGAGGGGTACCGGGGAGCTGTTTTTT. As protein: CASSLVASRRGTGELFF.

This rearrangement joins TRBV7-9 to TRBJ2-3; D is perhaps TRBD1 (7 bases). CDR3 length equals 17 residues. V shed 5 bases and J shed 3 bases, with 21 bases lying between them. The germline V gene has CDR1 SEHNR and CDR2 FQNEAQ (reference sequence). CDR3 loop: CASSPRGDELDTDTQYF. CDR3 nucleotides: TGTGCCAGCAGCCCCAGGGGGGACGAGTTAGATACAGATACGCAGTATTTT.

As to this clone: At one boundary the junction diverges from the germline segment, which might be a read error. The CDR3 coding sequence is TGTGCCAGCAGCCAAGCCGCGAATCGGCCCCAGCATTTT. This encodes CASSQAANRPQHF. The chain couples TRBV3-1 (or the pseudogene TRBV3-2) to TRBJ1-5; D ambiguous. Germline V lookup: CDR1 LGHDT, CDR2 YNNKEL (reference sequence). The CDR3 runs to 13 residues.

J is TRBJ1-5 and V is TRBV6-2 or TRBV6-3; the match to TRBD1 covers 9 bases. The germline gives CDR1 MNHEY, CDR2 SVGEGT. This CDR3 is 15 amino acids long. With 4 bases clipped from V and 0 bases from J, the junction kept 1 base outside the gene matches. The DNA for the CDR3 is TGTGCCAGCAGTTGGACAGGGGATAGCAATCAGCCCCAGCATTTT. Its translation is CASSWTGDSNQPQHF.

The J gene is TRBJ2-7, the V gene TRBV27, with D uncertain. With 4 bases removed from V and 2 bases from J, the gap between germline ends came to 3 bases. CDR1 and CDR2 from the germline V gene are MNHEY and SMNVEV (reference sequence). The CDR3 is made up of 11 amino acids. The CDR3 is CASSSTYEQYF. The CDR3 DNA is TGTGCCAGCAGTTCCACCTACGAGCAGTACTTC.

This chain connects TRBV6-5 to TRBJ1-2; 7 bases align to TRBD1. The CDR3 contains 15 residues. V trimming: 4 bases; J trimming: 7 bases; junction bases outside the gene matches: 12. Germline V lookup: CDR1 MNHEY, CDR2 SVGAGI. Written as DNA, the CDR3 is TGTGCCAGCAGTTTCTTATTGACAGGGTCCCTTGGCTACACCTTC. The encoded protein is CASSFLLTGSLGYTF.

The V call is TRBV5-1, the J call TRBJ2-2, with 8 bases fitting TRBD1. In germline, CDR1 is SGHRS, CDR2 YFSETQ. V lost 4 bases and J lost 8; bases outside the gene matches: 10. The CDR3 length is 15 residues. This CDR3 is CASSPGQAAAGELFF. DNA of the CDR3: TGCGCCAGCAGCCCGGGACAGGCTGCAGCGGGGGAGCTGTTTTTT.

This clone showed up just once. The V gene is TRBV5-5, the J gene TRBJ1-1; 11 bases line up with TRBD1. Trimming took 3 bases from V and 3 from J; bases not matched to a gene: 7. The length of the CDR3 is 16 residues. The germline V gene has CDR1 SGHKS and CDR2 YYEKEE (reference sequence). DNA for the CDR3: TGTGCCAGCAGCTGGACAGGGGGCGCGGGAGACACTGAAGCTTTCTTT. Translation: CASSWTGGAGDTEAFF.

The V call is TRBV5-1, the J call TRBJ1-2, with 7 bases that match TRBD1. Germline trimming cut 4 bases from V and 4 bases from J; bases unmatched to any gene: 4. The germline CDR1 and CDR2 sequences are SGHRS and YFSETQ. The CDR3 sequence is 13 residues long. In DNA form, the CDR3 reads TGCGCCAGCAGCCCAACAGGGGTCTATGGCTACACCTTC. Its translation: CASSPTGVYGYTF.

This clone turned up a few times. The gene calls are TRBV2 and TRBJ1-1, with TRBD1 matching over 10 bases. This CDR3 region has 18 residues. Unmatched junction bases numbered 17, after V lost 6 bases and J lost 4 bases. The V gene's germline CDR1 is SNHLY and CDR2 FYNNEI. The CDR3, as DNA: TGTGCCAGCAGGGAAAGCCCCCACCGACAGGGGGCGAGCACTGAAGCTTTCTTT. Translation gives CASRESPHRQGASTEAFF.

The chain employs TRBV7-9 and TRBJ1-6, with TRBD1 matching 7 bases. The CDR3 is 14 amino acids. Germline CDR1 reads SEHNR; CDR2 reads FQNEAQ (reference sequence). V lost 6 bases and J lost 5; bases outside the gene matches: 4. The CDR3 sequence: CASRPGTDNSPLHF. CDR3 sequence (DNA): TGTGCCAGCAGGCCCGGGACAGATAATTCACCCCTCCACTTT.

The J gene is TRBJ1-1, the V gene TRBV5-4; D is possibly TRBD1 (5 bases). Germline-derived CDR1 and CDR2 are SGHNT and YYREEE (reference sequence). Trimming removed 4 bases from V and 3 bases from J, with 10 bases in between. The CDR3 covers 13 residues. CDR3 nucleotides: TGTGCCAGCAGCGGCGGGACCCACACTGAAGCTTTCTTT. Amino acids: CASSGGTHTEAFF.

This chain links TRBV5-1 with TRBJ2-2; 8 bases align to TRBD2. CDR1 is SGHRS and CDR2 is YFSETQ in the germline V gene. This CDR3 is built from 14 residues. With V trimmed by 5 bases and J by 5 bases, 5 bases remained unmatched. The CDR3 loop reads CASRDPGGTGELFF. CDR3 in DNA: TGCGCCAGCAGGGACCCGGGAGGGACCGGGGAGCTGTTTTTT.

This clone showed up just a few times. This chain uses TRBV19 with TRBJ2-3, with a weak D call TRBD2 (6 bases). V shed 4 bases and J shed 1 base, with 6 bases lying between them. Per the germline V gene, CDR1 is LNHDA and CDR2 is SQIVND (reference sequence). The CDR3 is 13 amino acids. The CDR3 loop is CASSRGGTDTQYF. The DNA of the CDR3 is TGTGCCAGTAGTAGGGGGGGCACAGATACGCAGTATTTT.

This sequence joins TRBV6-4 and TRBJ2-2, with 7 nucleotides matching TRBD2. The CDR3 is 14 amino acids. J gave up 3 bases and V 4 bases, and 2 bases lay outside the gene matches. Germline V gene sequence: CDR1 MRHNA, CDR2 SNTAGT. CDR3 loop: CASSVAGDTGELFF. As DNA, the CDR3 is TGTGCCAGCAGTGTGGCGGGGGACACCGGGGAGCTGTTTTTT.

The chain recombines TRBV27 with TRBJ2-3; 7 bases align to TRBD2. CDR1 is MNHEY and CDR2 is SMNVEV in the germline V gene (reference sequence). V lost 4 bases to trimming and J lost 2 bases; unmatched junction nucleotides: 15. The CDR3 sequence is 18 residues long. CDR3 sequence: CASSYIGGGTGYTDTQYF. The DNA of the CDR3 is TGTGCCAGCAGTTATATCGGGGGAGGGACGGGCTACACAGATACGCAGTATTTT.

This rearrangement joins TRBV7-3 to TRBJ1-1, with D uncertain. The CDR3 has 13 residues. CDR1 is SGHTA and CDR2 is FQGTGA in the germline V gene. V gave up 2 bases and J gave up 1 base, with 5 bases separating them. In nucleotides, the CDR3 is TGTGCCAGCAGCTTACTAGGGAACACTGAAGCTTTCTTT. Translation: CASSLLGNTEAFF.

This CDR3 reads CASGQGGNQPQHF. The DNA of the CDR3 is TGTGCCAGCGGACAGGGAGGCAATCAGCCCCAGCATTTT. This chain links TRBV18 with TRBJ1-5; 8 bases fit TRBD1. Germline CDR1 reads KGHSH; CDR2 reads LQKENI. CDR3 length: 13 amino acids. Trimming took 8 bases from V and 2 from J; bases not matched to a gene: 2.

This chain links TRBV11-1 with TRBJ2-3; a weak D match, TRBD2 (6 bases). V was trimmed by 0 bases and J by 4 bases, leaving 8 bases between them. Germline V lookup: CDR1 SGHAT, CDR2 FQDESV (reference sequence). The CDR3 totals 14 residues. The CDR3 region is CASSLAGGADTQYF. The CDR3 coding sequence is TGTGCCAGCAGCTTAGCGGGGGGAGCAGATACGCAGTATTTT.

CDR3 coding DNA: TGTGCCAGCAGCTCCTACCGACTAGTTGGTTCGACAGATACGCAGTATTTT. As protein: CASSSYRLVGSTDTQYF. This rearrangement joins TRBV5-6 to TRBJ2-3, with D possibly matching TRBD2 (6 bases). The CDR3 is 17 amino acids. The V end was cut by 3 bases, the J end by 3 bases, with 20 bases between. The germline gives CDR1 SGHDT, CDR2 YYEEEE.

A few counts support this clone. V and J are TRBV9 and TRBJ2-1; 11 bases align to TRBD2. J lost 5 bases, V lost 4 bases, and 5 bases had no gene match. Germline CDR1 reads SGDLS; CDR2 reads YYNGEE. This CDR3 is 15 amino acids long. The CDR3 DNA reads TGTGCCAGCAGCCCTCTAGCGGGGGGTGACAATGAGCAGTTCTTC. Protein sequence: CASSPLAGGDNEQFF.

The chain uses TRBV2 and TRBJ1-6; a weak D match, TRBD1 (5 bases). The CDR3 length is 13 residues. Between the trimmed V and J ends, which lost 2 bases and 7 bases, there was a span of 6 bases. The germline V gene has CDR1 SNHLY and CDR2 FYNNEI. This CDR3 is CASSEQGNSPLHF. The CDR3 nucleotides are TGTGCCAGCAGTGAACAGGGCAATTCACCCCTCCACTTT.

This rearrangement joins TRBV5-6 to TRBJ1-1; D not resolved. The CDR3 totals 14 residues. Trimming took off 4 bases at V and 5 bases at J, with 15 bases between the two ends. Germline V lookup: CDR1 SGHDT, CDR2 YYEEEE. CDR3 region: CASSDNRLRTEAFF. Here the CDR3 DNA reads TGTGCCAGCAGCGATAATCGGCTGAGGACTGAAGCTTTCTTT.